These 23 T cell receptor beta chains were sequenced from one sample in a study of vaccination and CD4 T cells after COVID-19 (dated by TCRdb to 2021 to 2024). Taken with the paper, the label for treatment or condition translates to: approximately 9-day PBMC culture with coronavirus spike peptide pools or control peptides (ViraFEST assay). The antigens these receptors bind are not known. The method was PCR. Sequencing instrument: Illumina iSeq 100. TCR sequencing of DNA from cultured CD4+ T cells used the Oncomine TCR Beta short-read assay at the Johns Hopkins FTIC core. TCRdb took the public reads, trimmed them with fastp at Q25, ran MiXCR for clone calling and kept in-frame beta chains. A single entry per CDR3 protein holds the most common genes and DNA from its merged rows. This sample is represented by 13,000 or so distinct CDR3 sequences; approximately 50% of them were singletons. The ten largest clones take up over 25% of the sample.

Source material: CD4+ T cells from blood, cultured in vitro. The source of these receptors is a human donor who had recovered from COVID-19.

The chain is built from TRBV18 and TRBJ1-5; unclear D gene. Trimming took 2 bases from V and 7 from J, leaving 9 bases between them. CDR1 KGHSH and CDR2 LQKENI come from the germline V gene. The CDR3 covers 13 residues. CDR3 amino acids: CASSPGEAQPQHF. Here the CDR3 DNA reads TGTGCCAGCTCACCAGGGGAGGCGCAGCCCCAGCATTTT.

The rearrangement joins TRBV2 to TRBJ2-5, with 10 bases fitting TRBD2. CDR1 and CDR2 (germline): SNHLY, FYNNEI. The CDR3 contains 15 residues. The ends lost 7 bases at V and 5 bases at J; junction bases unmatched: 10. CDR3 residues: CASTIPSGGWETQYF. CDR3 bases: TGTGCCAGCACCATCCCTAGCGGGGGTTGGGAGACCCAGTACTTC.

This clonotype occurred a few times. This chain links TRBV7-6 with TRBJ2-3, with 8 nucleotides matching TRBD2. Trimming took 5 bases from V and 5 from J; bases not matched to a gene: 3. The CDR3 runs 13 residues. CDR1 is SGHVS and CDR2 is FNYEAQ in the germline V gene. CDR3 amino acids: CASSLGTRDTQYF. The CDR3 nucleotides read TGTGCCAGCAGCCTCGGGACTAGAGATACGCAGTATTTT.

The chain uses TRBV21-1 and TRBJ1-2. TRBV21-1 is termed a pseudogene. The CDR3 is 10 amino acids. CDR3 region: CASSKGGYTF. The CDR3, as DNA: TGTGCCAGCAGCAAAGGAGGCTACACCTTC.

This rearrangement joins TRBV5-5 to TRBJ1-6; D possibly corresponds to TRBD1 (6 bases). The CDR3 is 15 residues long. V lost 4 bases, J lost 7 bases, and 15 bases lay in between. Germline assignment: CDR1 SGHKS and CDR2 YYEKEE (reference sequence). CDR3: CASSEGGSRNSPLHF. The CDR3 DNA reads as TGTGCCAGCAGCGAGGGGGGAAGTCGGAATTCACCCCTCCACTTT.

The CDR3 here is CATSDPSRGGADTQYF. The DNA for the CDR3 is TGTGCCACCAGTGACCCATCGCGGGGGGGGGCAGATACGCAGTATTTT. The V gene is TRBV24-1, the J gene TRBJ2-3; 9 positions match TRBD2. CDR1 KGHDR and CDR2 SFDVKD come from the germline V gene. V gave up 4 bases and J gave up 4 bases; unmatched junction bases: 8. This CDR3 has 16 amino acids.

V gene TRBV20-1 combines with J gene TRBJ2-3; D is possibly TRBD2 (5 bases). The CDR3 contains 15 residues. Per germline, CDR1 DFQATT and CDR2 SNEGSKA (reference sequence). Trimming took 0 bases from V and 4 from J, leaving 14 bases between them. The CDR3 DNA follows: TGCAGTGCTAGAGATTCTCGCGGGTGGTCAGATACGCAGTATTTT. This codes for CSARDSRGWSDTQYF.

The chain couples TRBV19 to TRBJ2-5; tentatively, D is TRBD1 or TRBD2 (7 bases each). Germline loops: CDR1 LNHDA, CDR2 SQIVND (reference sequence). The CDR3 is 13 amino acids. Trimming stripped 7 bases from V and 4 bases from J, with 13 bases between. The CDR3 is CASTTGEGETQYF. In nucleotides, the CDR3 is TGTGCCAGTACTACAGGGGAGGGAGAGACCCAGTACTTC.

The rearrangement joins TRBV7-2 to TRBJ2-3, with D perhaps TRBD1 or TRBD2 (5 bases each). The CDR3 contains 16 residues. The germline V gene encodes CDR1 SGHTA and CDR2 FQGNSA. V was trimmed by 1 base and J by 0 bases, leaving 11 bases between them. CDR3 protein: CASSLGGDGSTDTQYF. DNA for the CDR3: TGTGCCAGCAGCTTAGGTGGGGACGGTAGCACAGATACGCAGTATTTT.

This chain links TRBV2 with TRBJ2-2, with TRBD2 identical over 7 bases. The junction had 6 bases not matched to a gene; V was cut back by 2 bases and J by 6 bases. The CDR3 extends over 15 amino acids. CDR1 is SNHLY, CDR2 FYNNEI, per germline. CDR3 in amino acids: CASSERGAGPGELFF. Here the CDR3 DNA reads TGTGCCAGCAGTGAACGGGGAGCGGGACCCGGGGAGCTGTTTTTT.

The chain carries TRBV27 and TRBJ1-6; no firm D call. The CDR3 length is 17 residues. Per germline, CDR1 MNHEY and CDR2 SMNVEV (reference sequence). V was cut by 3 bases and J by 8 bases, with 20 bases left in between. CDR3 bases: TGTGCCAGCAGTTTGCGGCCCCCGGCGGGAGATTATTCACCCCTCCACTTT. Protein sequence: CASSLRPPAGDYSPLHF.

This clonotype occurred a few times. The V and J genes are TRBV21-1 and TRBJ2-2; the table's D call of TRBD1 was not tested on the DNA. TRBV21-1 constitutes a pseudogene. This CDR3 comprises 14 residues. The CDR3 loop is CASRDRGHTGELFF. Here the CDR3 DNA reads TGTGCCAGCAGAGACAGGGGCCACACCGGGGAGCTGTTTTTT.

The J gene is TRBJ2-2, the V gene TRBV6-5, with a weak D call TRBD2 (7 bases). Germline lookup yields CDR1 MNHEY and CDR2 SVGAGI. The V end was cut by 0 bases, the J end by 2 bases, with 16 bases between. This CDR3 comprises 18 residues. CDR3 sequence (DNA): TGTGCCAGCAGTTACTCGAGAGGGGGGGCACCTAACACCGGGGAGCTGTTTTTT. Its translation is CASSYSRGGAPNTGELFF.

J is TRBJ1-2 and V is TRBV27; D is possibly TRBD1 (5 bases). The CDR3 has 12 residues. In germline, CDR1 is MNHEY, CDR2 SMNVEV (reference sequence). V dropped 5 bases and J dropped 5 bases, with 9 bases sitting between them. CDR3 residues: CASSEGRYGYTF. CDR3 coding DNA: TGTGCCAGCAGTGAGGGGCGGTATGGCTACACCTTC.

This chain uses TRBV6-2 or TRBV6-3 with TRBJ2-7; tentative D call: TRBD2 (5 bases). Germline CDR1 and CDR2: MNHEY and SVGEGT. This CDR3 spans 14 amino acids. V was cut by 2 bases and J by 4 bases, with 12 bases left in between. The CDR3: CASSYRFSGYEQYF. For the CDR3, the DNA is TGTGCCAGCAGTTACCGATTCTCGGGGTACGAGCAGTACTTC.

J is TRBJ1-2 and V is TRBV20-1; D gene uncertain. The CDR3 extends over 9 amino acids. CDR1 and CDR2 from the germline V gene are DFQATT and SNEGSKA (reference sequence). The V and J ends lost 0 bases and 8 bases respectively, with 1 base between them. The CDR3 reads CSAREGYTF. The CDR3 DNA sequence: TGCAGTGCTAGAGAGGGCTACACCTTC.

This clonotype has only a few counts. The V gene is TRBV7-8, the J gene TRBJ1-2, with D perhaps TRBD1 (5 bases). The CDR3 runs 16 residues. Germline values: CDR1 SGHVS, CDR2 FQNEAQ. V was shortened by 3 bases and J by 0 bases, with 14 bases between the two germline ends. The CDR3 DNA follows: TGTGCCAGCAGCTTGCTGACGACAGCTTCTAACTATGGCTACACCTTC. Translation: CASSLLTTASNYGYTF.

V usage is TRBV5-1 and J usage is TRBJ2-5, with D perhaps TRBD2 (7 bases). There are 15 residues in the CDR3. Trimming took 0 bases from V and 5 from J, leaving 14 bases between them. Germline CDR1 and CDR2: SGHRS and YFSETQ. CDR3 DNA sequence: TGCGCCAGCAGCTTGGAAGGGGGGGCCGGTGAGACCCAGTACTTC. Protein product: CASSLEGGAGETQYF.

The chain has TRBV28 and TRBJ1-2; 9 bases are a match to TRBD1. The CDR3 covers 12 residues. Per the germline V gene, CDR1 is MDHEN and CDR2 is SYDVKM. With 10 bases clipped from V and 4 bases from J, the junction kept 4 bases outside the gene matches. The CDR3 DNA follows: TGTGCCATCCGGGACAGGGCCTATGGCTACACCTTC. It codes for CAIRDRAYGYTF.

The rearrangement uses TRBV18 and TRBJ2-1, with TRBD2 identical over 11 bases. Per germline, CDR1 KGHSH and CDR2 LQKENI. V trimming: 7 bases; J trimming: 3 bases; junction bases outside the gene matches: 5. This CDR3 is 15 amino acids long. CDR3 residues: CASFPLAGDYNEQFF. CDR3 in DNA: TGTGCCAGCTTCCCACTAGCGGGAGACTACAATGAGCAGTTCTTC.

The gene calls are TRBV6-1 and TRBJ2-7; D ambiguous. The CDR3 sequence is 13 residues long. Germline V lookup: CDR1 MNHNS, CDR2 SASEGT. Trimming pared 2 bases from V and 3 bases from J, leaving 8 bases between. This chain's CDR3 is CASSENLNYEQYF. The DNA for the CDR3 is TGTGCCAGCAGTGAAAATCTGAACTACGAGCAGTACTTC.

This rearrangement joins TRBV7-2 to TRBJ2-7, with 7 nucleotides matching TRBD2. J lost 6 bases, V lost 1 base, and 3 bases had no gene match. The CDR3 is 13 amino acids. Germline V gene sequence: CDR1 SGHTA, CDR2 FQGNSA. The CDR3 nucleotides read TGTGCCAGCAGCTTAGGACTAGCAGGCGAGCAGTACTTC. This translates into CASSLGLAGEQYF.

The gene calls are TRBV6-2 or TRBV6-3 and TRBJ2-7; D might be TRBD1 or TRBD2, each matching 5 bases. Germline CDR1 reads MNHEY; CDR2 reads SVGEGT. This CDR3 region has 15 residues. V was shortened by 6 bases and J by 3 bases, with 18 bases between the two germline ends. CDR3 in DNA: TGTGCCAGCAGGGATGGGACGGCCGTCGTCTACGAGCAGTACTTC. This encodes CASRDGTAVVYEQYF.